This T cell receptor (beta chain) was documented in a study of Ad26.COV2.S vaccination and SARS-CoV-2 variants. Libraries were prepared by immunoSEQ multiplex PCR; TCRdb keeps only in-frame clonotypes and omits some of them. Among about 410,000 clones listed, around 89% were seen once. Specified treatment: roughly 18 received Ad26.COV2.S at low or high dose, single or two shots; about 5 received placebo; per-sample allocation not given. The study sampled participants on day 63 after the first vaccine or placebo injection. As its vector, the vaccine had Ad26, which expressed Wuhan-strain SARS-CoV-2 spike. Sequences were derived from peripheral blood, sampled in a trial of Ad26.COV2.S vaccine versus placebo. This clonotype was obtained from a person aged 18-65 years who received the Ad26.COV2.S COVID-19 vaccine or a placebo.

CDR3 loop: CASSLVSMNTEAFF. For the CDR3, the DNA is TGTGCCAGCAGCTTAGTATCCATGAACACTGAAGCTTTCTTT. The gene calls are TRBV7-9 and TRBJ1-1; D is ambiguous. CDR1 SEHNR and CDR2 FQNEAQ come from the germline V gene (reference sequence). The CDR3 length is 14 residues. V was cut by 1 base and J by 0 bases, with 6 bases left in between.